This T cell receptor (beta chain) was recorded in a study of CD8 T cells in ankylosing spondylitis. The authors made TCR beta libraries by quantitative 5'-RACE with molecular barcodes. TCRdb re-called the 5' RACE reads with MiXCR, one entry per CDR3 protein. The sample carries 150,000 to 200,000 distinct CDR3 sequences, roughly 30% recorded once. Trimming stripped 1 base from V and 7 bases from J, with 13 bases between. Looked up from germline, CDR1 is DFQATT and CDR2 is SNEGSKA (reference sequence). The CDR3 totals 13 residues. A few counts support this clonotype. V gene TRBV20-1 combines with J gene TRBJ1-2, with TRBD1 as a possible D gene (6 bases). Sequencing was carried out using synovial fluid, either unsorted or a sorted T cell fraction (not recorded which). The source of this sequence is a male donor with ankylosing spondylitis. CDR3 coding DNA: TGCAGTGCTAGAGCGATGGGGGCTGGTGGCTACACCTTC. Translating gives CSARAMGAGGYTF.